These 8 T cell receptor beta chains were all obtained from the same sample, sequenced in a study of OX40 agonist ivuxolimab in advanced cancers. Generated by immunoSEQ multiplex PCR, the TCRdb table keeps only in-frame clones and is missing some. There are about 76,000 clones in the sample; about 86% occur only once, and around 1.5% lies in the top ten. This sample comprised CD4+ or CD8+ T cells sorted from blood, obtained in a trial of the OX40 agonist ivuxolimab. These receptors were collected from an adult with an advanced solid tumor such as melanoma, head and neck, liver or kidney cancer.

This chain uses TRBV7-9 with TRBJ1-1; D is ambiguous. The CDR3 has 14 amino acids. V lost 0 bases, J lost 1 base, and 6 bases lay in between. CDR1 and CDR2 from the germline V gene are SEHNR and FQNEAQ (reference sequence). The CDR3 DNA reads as TGTGCCAGCAGCTTAGCTGCGGGGAACACTGAAGCTTTCTTT. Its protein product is CASSLAAGNTEAFF.

The CDR3 nucleotides are TGTGCCAGCAATTTCCTGAGGGGTGTGAACACTGAAGCTTTCTTT. Amino acids: CASNFLRGVNTEAFF. The chain uses TRBV2 and TRBJ1-1; the D gene is possibly TRBD1 (5 bases). This CDR3 contains 15 residues. CDR1 and CDR2 (germline): SNHLY, FYNNEI. Trimming took 7 bases from V and 0 from J, leaving 15 bases between them.

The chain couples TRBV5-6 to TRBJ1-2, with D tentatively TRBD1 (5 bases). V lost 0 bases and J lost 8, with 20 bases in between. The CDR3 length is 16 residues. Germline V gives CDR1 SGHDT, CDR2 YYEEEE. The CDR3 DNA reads TGTGCCAGCAGCTTGGGGGTCCCCACGGGGCGAGACGGCTACACCTTC. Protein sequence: CASSLGVPTGRDGYTF.

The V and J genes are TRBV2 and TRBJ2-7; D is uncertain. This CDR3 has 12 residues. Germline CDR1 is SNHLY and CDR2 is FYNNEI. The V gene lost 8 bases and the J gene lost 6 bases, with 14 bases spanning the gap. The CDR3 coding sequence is TGTGCCAGCGGTTGGGATGTAGGCGAGCAGTACTTC. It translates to CASGWDVGEQYF. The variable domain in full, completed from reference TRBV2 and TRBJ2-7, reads EPEVTQTPSHQVTQMGQEVILRCVPISNHLYFYWYRQILGQKVEFLVSFYNNEISEKSEIFDDQFSVERPDGSNFTLKIRSTKLEDSAMYFCASGWDVGEQYFGPGTRLTVT.

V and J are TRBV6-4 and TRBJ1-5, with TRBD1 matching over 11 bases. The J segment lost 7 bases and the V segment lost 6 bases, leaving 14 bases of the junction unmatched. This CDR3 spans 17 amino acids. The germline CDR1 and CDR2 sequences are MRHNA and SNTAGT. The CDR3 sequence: CASRARDRGRGEQPQHF. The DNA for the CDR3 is TGTGCCAGCAGAGCCCGGGACAGGGGGAGAGGTGAGCAGCCCCAGCATTTT.

The CDR3 coding sequence is TGTGCCAGCTCACCAGACCGGGATTACACTGAAGCTTTCTTT. Translating it yields CASSPDRDYTEAFF. This chain uses TRBV18 with TRBJ1-1; the D is unclear. From germline, CDR1 is KGHSH and CDR2 LQKENI. With 2 bases removed from V and 3 bases from J, the gap between germline ends came to 10 bases. CDR3 length equals 14 residues. Full variable domain (missing parts from reference TRBV18 and TRBJ1-1): NAGVMQNPRHLVRRRGQEARLRCSPMKGHSHVYWYRQLPEEGLKFMVYLQKENIIDESGMPKERFSAEFPKEGPSILRIQQVVRGDSAAYFCASSPDRDYTEAFFGQGTRLTVV.

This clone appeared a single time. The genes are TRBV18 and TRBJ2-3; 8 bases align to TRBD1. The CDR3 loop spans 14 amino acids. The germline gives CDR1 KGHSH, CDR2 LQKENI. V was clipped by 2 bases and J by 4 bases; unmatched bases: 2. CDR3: CASSPGQGPDTQYF. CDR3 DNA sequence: TGTGCCAGCTCACCAGGACAGGGTCCAGATACGCAGTATTTT.

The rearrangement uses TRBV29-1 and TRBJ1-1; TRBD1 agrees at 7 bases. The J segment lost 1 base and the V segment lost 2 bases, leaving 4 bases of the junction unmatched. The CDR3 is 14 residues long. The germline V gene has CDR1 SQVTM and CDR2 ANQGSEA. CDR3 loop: CSVELRTGNTEAFF. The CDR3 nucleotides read TGCAGCGTTGAATTACGGACAGGGAACACTGAAGCTTTCTTT.